This entry concerns a single T cell receptor beta chain. Its antigen remains unknown. This entry belongs to a study of Tregs in tolerant kidney transplant recipients. Study-level points and caveats: This study did not directly address biological reproducibility.

Repertoires were generated with immunoSEQ multiplex PCR, while TCRdb's copy carries only in-frame clones and drops some. This table has about 81,000 clones, roughly 90% appearing once. The nonmyeloablative bone marrow transplants came from related graft donors, with transient mixed chimerism. Germline CDR1 and CDR2: LGHNA and YNFKEQ. J gave up 0 bases and V 0 bases, and 4 bases lay outside the gene matches. The CDR3 has 17 amino acids. The sequenced sample was CD4+ T cells from blood (PBMCs), obtained 24 months after the transplant. The TCR sequence derives from a human patient who received a combined kidney and bone marrow transplant. The graft donor may be the source of some T cells. The rearrangement joins TRBV4-2 to TRBJ1-5, with 8 bases fitting TRBD1. CDR3 DNA sequence: TGTGCCAGCAGCCAAGAGGACAGGGTTTATAGCAATCAGCCCCAGCATTTT. Its translation: CASSQEDRVYSNQPQHF.